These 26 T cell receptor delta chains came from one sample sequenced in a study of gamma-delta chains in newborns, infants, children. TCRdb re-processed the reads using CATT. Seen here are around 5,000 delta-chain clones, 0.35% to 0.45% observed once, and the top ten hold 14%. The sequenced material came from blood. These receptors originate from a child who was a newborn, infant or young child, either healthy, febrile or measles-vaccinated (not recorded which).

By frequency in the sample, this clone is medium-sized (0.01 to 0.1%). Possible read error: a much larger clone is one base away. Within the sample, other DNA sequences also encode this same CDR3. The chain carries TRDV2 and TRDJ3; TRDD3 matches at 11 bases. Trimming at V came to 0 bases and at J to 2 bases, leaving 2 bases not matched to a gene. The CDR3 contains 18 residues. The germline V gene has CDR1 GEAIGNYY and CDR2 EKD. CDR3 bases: TGTGCCTGTGACACCCTACTGGGGGATACCTGGGACACCCGACAGATGTTTTTC. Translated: CACDTLLGDTWDTRQMFF.

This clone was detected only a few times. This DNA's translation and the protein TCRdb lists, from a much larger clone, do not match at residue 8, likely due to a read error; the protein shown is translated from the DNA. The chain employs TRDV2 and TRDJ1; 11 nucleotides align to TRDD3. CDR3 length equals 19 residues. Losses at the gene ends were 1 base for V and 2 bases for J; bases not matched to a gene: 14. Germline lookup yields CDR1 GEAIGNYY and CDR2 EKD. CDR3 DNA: TGTGCCTGTGACACGTTAGAAATGGGGGATACGGAGGGGACCGATAAACTCATCTTT. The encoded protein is CACDTLEMGDTEGTDKLIF.

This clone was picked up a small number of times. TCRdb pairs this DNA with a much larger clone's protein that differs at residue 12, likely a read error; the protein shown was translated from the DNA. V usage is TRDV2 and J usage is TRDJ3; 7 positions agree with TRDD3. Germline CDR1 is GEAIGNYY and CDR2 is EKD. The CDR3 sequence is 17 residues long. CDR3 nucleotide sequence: TGTGCCTGTGACTGGGGGACGAGCTCCTGGGACGCCCGACAGATGTTTTTC. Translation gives CACDWGTSSWDARQMFF.

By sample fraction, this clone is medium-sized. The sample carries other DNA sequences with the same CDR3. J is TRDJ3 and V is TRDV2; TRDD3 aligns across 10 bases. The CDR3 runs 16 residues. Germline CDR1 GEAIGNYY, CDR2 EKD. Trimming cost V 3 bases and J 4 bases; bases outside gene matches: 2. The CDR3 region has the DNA TGTGCCTGTGACGTACTGGGGGATTGGGACACCCGACAGATGTTTTTC. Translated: CACDVLGDWDTRQMFF.

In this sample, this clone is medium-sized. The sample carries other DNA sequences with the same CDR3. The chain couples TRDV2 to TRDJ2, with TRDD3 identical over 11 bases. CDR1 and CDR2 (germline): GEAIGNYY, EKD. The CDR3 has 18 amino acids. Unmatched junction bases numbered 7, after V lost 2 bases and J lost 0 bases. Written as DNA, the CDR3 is TGTGCCTGTGACAAAATACTGGGGGATAGTACTTTGACAGCACAACTCTTCTTT. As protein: CACDKILGDSTLTAQLFF.

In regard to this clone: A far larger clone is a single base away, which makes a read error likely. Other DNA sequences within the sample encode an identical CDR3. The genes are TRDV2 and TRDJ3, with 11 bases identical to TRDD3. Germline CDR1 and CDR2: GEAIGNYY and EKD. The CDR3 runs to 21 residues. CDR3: CACDTGRKLGDTSWDTRQMFF. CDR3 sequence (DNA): TGTGCCTGTGACACCGGTCGGAAGCTGGGGGATACATCCTGGGACACCCGACAAATGTTTTTC.

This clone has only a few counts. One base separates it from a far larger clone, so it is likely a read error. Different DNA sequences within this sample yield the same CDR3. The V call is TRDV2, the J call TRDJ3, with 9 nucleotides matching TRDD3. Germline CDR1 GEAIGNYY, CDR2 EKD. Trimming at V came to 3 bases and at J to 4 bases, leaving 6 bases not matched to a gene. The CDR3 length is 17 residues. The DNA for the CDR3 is TGTGCCTGTGACGTACTGGGGGACATTTGGGACACCCGACAGATGTTTTTC. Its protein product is CACDVLGDIWDTRQMFF.

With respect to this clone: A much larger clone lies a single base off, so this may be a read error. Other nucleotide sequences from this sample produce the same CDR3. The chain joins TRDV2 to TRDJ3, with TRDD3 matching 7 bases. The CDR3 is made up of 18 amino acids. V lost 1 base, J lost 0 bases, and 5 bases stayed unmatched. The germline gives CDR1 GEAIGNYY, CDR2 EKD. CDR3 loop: CACDTGYPFSWDTRQMFF. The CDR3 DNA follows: TGTGCCTGTGACACGGGATACCCTTTCTCCTGGGACACCCGACAGATGTTTTTC.

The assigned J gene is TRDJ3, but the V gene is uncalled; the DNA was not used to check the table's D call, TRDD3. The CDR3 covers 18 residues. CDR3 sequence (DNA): TGTGCCTGTGACCGACTGGGGGCCTTCTCCTGGGACACCCGACAGATGTTTTTC. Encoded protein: CACDRLGAFSWDTRQMFF.

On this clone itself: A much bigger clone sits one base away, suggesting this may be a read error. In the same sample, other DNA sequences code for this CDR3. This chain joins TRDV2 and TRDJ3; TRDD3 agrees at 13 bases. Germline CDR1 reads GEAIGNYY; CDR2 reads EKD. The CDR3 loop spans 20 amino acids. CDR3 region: CACDTVLGDTHSWDTRQMFF. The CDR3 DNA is TGTGCCTGTGACACCGTACTGGGGGATACGCACTCCTGGGACACCCGACAGATGTTCTTC.

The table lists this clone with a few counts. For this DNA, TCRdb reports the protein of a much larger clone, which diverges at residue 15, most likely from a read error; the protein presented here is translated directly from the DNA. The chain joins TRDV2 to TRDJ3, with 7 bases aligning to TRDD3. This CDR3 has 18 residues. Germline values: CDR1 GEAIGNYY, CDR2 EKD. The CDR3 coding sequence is TGTGCCTGTGACGCTGGGGGTTTTAGCTCCTGGGACACCCGACGGATGTTTTTC. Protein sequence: CACDAGGFSSWDTRRMFF.

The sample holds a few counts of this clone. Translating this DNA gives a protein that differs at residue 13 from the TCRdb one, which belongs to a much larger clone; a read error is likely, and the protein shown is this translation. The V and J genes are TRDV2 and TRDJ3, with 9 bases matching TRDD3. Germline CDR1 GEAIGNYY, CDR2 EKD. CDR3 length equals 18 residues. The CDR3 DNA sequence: TGTGCCTGTGACACTGGGGGATATTGGACCTGGGACGCCCGACAGATGTTTTTC. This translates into CACDTGGYWTWDARQMFF.

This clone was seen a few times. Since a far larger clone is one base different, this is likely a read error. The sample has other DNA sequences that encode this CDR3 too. This CDR3 reads CACDPLGVMAPLTAQLFF. CDR3 DNA: TGTGCCTGTGACCCTCTGGGGGTCATGGCCCCTTTGACGGCACAACTCTTCTTT. V usage is TRDV2 and J usage is TRDJ2, with 7 bases aligning to TRDD3. From germline, CDR1 is GEAIGNYY and CDR2 EKD. This CDR3 is built from 18 residues.

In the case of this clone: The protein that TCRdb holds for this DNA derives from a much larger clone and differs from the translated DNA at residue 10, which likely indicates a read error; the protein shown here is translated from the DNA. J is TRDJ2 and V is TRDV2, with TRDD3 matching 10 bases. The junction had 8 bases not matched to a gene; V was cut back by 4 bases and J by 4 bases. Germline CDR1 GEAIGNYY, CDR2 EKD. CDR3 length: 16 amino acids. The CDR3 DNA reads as TGTGCCTGTGATTACCTGGGGGATAGGTCGACAGCACAACTCTTCTTT. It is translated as CACDYLGDRSTAQLFF.

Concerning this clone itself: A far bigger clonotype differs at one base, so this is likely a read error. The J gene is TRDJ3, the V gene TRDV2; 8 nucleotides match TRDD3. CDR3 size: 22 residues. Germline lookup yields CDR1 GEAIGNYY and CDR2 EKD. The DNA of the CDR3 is TGTGCCTGTGACACCGGATGGCTGGTGGGGGATCCGAGCTCCTGGGACACCCGACATATGTTTTTC. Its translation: CACDTGWLVGDPSSWDTRHMFF.

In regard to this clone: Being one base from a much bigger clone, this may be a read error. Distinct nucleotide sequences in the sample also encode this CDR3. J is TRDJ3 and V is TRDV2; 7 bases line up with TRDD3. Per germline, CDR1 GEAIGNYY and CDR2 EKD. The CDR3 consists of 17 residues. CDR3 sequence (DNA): TGTGCCTGTGACCCCGTACTGGGGTCCTGGGACACCCGGCAGATGTTTTTC. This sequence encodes CACDPVLGSWDTRQMFF.

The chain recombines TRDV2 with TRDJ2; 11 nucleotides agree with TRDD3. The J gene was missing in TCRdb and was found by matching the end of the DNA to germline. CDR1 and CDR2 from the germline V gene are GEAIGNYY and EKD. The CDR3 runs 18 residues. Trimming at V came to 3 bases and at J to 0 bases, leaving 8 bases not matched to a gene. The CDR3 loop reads CACDAGGGGYALTAQLFF. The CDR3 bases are TGTGCCTGTGACGCCGGAGGTGGGGGATACGCTTTGACAGCACAACTCTTCTTT.

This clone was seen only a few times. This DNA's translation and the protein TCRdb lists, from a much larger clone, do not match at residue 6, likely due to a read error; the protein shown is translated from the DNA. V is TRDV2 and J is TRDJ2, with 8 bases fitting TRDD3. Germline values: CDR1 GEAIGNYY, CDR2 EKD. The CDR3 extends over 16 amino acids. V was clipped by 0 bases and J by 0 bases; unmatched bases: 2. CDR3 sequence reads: CACDTSGDTLTAQLFF. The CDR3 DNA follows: TGTGCCTGTGACACCTCGGGGGATACTTTGACAGCACAACTCTTCTTT.

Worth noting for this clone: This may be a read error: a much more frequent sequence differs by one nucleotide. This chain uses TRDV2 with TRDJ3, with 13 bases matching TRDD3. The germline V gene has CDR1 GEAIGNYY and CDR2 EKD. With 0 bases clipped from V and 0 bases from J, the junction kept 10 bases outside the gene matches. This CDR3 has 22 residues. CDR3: CACDTVLGDTPSSSWDTRQMFF. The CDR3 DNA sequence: TGTGCCTGTGACACCGTACTGGGGGATACGCCTTCCAGCTCCTGGGACACCCGACAGATGTTTTTC.

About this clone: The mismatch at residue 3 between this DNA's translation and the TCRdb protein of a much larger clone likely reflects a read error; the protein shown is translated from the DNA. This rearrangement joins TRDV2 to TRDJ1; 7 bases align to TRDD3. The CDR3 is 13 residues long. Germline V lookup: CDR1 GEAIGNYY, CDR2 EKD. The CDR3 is CARDKILGDKLIF. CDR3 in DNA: TGTGCCCGTGACAAAATACTGGGGGATAAACTCATCTTT.

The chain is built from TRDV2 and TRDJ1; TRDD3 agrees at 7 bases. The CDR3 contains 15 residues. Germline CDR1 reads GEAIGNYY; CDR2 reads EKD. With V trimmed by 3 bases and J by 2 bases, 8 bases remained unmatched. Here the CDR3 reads CACDPLGMVTDKLIF. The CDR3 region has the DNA TGTGCCTGTGACCCACTGGGGATGGTTACCGATAAACTCATCTTT.

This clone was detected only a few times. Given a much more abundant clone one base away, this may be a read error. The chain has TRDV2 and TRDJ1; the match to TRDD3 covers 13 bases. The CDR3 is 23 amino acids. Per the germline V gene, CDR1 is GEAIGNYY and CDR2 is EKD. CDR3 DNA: TGTGCCTGTGACCCCAAGCTACCCTTCAACCTACTGGGGGATACGATGTACACCGATAAACCCATCTTT. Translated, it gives CACDPKLPFNLLGDTMYTDKPIF.

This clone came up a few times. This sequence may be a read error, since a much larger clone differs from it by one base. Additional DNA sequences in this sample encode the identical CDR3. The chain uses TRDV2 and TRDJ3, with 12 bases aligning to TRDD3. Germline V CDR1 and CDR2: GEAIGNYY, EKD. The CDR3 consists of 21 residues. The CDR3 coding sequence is TGTGCCTGTGACACCTACCTTCTGGGGGATACGCGGGACTGGGACACCCGACAGATGTTTTTT. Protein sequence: CACDTYLLGDTRDWDTRQMFF.

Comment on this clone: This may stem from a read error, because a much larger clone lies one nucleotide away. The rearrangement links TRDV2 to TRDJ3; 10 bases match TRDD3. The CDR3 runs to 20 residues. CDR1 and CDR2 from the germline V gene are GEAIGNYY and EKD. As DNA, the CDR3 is TGTGCCTGTGACACCGTACTGGGGGATCCTAGCTCCTGGGGCACCCGACAGATGTTTTTC. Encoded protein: CACDTVLGDPSSWGTRQMFF.

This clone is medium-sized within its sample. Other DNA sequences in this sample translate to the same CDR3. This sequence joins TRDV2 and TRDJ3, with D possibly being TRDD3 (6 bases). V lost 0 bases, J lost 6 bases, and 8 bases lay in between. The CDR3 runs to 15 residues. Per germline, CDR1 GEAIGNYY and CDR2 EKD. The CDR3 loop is CACDTGIKDTRQMFF. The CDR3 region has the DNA TGTGCCTGTGACACCGGGATAAAGGACACCCGACAGATGTTTTTC.

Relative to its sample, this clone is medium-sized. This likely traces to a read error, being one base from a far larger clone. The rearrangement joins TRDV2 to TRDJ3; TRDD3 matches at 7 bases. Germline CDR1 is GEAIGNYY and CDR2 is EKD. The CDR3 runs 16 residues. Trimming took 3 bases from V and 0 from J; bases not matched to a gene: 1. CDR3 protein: CACDWGNSWDTRQMFF. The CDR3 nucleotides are TGTGCCTGTGACTGGGGGAACTCCTGGGACACCCGACAGATGTTTTTC.